A single T cell receptor beta chain is shown here with its context. Its antigen remains unidentified. The data belong to a study of cytomegalovirus exposure and HLA in healthy donors. Study-level points and caveats: A previous analysis found most TCR beta V segments productive roughly 87% or roughly 30% of the time. Among donors in an Asian-associated ancestry cluster, a later analysis reportedly found fewer N-insertions than the roughly 730-donor mean.

Use of 60 Vbeta and 13 Jbeta primers characterized the PCR. Sequencing was performed with immunoSEQ multiplex PCR; in TCRdb, only in-frame clones are kept and a portion is missing. This table holds over 150,000 clones, roughly four fifths found once. This CDR3 comprises 14 residues. The germline V gene encodes CDR1 SGHRS and CDR2 YFSETQ. The germline V and J ends were trimmed by 7 bases and 4 bases, with 14 bases remaining between them. The genes are TRBV5-1 and TRBJ2-2, with D perhaps matching TRBD2 (5 bases). Sequencing input: PBMCs. The sequence was collected from a man younger than 30 in good health and CMV-seronegative. CDR3 nucleotide sequence: TGCGCCAGCGGAGCGGTTGACCCCACCGGGGAGCTGTTTTTT. Translation gives CASGAVDPTGELFF.